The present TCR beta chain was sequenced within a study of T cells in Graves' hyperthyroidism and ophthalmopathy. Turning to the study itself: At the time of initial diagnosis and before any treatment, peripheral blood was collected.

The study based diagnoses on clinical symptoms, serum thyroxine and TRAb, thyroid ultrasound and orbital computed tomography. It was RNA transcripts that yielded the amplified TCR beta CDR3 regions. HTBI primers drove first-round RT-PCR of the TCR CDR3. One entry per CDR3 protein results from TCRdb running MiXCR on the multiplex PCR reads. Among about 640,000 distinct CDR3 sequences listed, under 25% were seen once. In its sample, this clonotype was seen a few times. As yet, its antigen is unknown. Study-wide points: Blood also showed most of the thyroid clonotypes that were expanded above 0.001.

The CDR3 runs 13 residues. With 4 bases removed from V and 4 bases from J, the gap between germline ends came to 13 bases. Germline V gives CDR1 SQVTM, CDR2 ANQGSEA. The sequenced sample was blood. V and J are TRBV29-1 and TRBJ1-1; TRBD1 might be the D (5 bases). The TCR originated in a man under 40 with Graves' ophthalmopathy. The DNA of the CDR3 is TGCAGCGTTGCCGGCCAGGGAGGCACTGAAGCTTTCTTT. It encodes CSVAGQGGTEAFF.